One sample yielded the 3 T cell receptor beta chains listed below, sequenced in a study of Graves' ophthalmopathy and Graves' hyperthyroidism. CDR3 regions of TCR beta were amplified from RNA transcripts. HTBI-primed first-round RT-PCR preceded second-round multiplex PCR. In TCRdb, the multiplex PCR reads were re-called with MiXCR into one record per CDR3 protein. This sample has roughly 410,000 distinct CDR3 sequences, with less than 20% found just once. Sequencing used peripheral blood. These receptors were collected from a woman aged 18 to 35 with stable Graves' hyperthyroidism.

This clonotype was seen at least ten times. The chain joins TRBV12-3 or TRBV12-4 to TRBJ1-2; D ambiguous. The CDR3 covers 16 residues. Deletions cut 3 bases from V and 6 bases from J, with 20 bases between. The CDR3 DNA reads TGTGCCAGCAGTTTCGTATTAAGCGGAACCCAGGATGGCTACACCTTC. Protein: CASSFVLSGTQDGYTF.

The chain employs TRBV12-3 or TRBV12-4 and TRBJ2-5; the match to TRBD2 covers 13 bases. J lost 5 bases, V lost 6 bases, and 9 bases had no gene match. The CDR3 covers 16 residues. CDR3 amino acids: CASRPGLAGRGETQYF. CDR3 DNA: TGTGCCAGCAGACCGGGACTAGCGGGGCGGGGGGAGACCCAGTACTTC.

V gene TRBV11-3 combines with J gene TRBJ1-1; D is uncertain. The germline gives CDR1 SGHNT, CDR2 YENEEA. This CDR3 contains 10 residues. CDR3 in amino acids: CAKGNTEAFF. DNA for the CDR3: TGTGCTAAAGGGAACACTGAAGCTTTCTTT.